Each of the 30 T cell receptor beta chains below was sequenced from the same sample in a study of CXCR3-negative and CXCR3-positive naive CD8 T cells. Study-level results: TRB CDR3 hydrophobicity was greater in CXCR3-positive naive cells than in CXCR3-negative naive cells.

UMI-labeled 5' RACE yielded the TRB cDNA libraries. TCRdb re-called the 5' RACE reads and gives one entry per CDR3 protein, without DNA. This listing includes more than 75,000 distinct CDR3 sequences. Their antigens are not known. What was sequenced was naive CXCR3+ CD8+ T cells from blood. Subset of the sample: CD45RO-CCR7+CD27+CD95- naive CD8+ T cells expressing CXCR3 (TNR3+). These receptors all come from a human donor in good health. Some clones in this sample may be carry-over from other donors' samples.

The V gene is TRBV4-3, the J gene TRBJ2-1. The CDR3 covers 14 residues. Germline loops: CDR1 LGHNA, CDR2 YSLEER. The chain's CDR3 is CASSPVLGYNEQFF.

This chain connects TRBV7-2 to TRBJ1-4; the D call from TCRdb, TRBD1, cannot be confirmed without DNA. Germline CDR1 and CDR2: SGHTA and FQGNSA. CDR3 length: 14 amino acids. The CDR3 sequence: CASSLEAGSEKLFF.

The V gene is TRBV12-3 or TRBV12-4, the J gene TRBJ2-7. The CDR3 has 14 amino acids. The CDR3 protein is CASSLRWDPYEQYF.

This chain joins TRBV10-3 and TRBJ2-5; TCRdb's D call of TRBD1 is untestable without DNA. The CDR3 consists of 14 residues. The germline V gene encodes CDR1 ENHRY and CDR2 SYGVKD. The CDR3 sequence is CAISGPGAGETQYF.

This chain joins TRBV6-2 or TRBV6-3 and TRBJ2-1; TCRdb gives TRBD2 as the D gene, but with no DNA this cannot be confirmed. The CDR3 spans 19 residues. CDR1 MNHEY and CDR2 SVGEGT come from the germline V gene. CDR3 protein: CASSYPGLAGAHRGNEQFF.

The gene calls are TRBV19 and TRBJ2-1; checking the TCRdb D call of TRBD2 is not possible without DNA. Germline V gives CDR1 LNHDA, CDR2 SQIVND (reference sequence). The CDR3 spans 14 residues. The CDR3 is CASSRAGEGVEQFF.

The chain couples TRBV27 to TRBJ2-4. The germline V gene has CDR1 MNHEY and CDR2 SMNVEV (reference sequence). This CDR3 is built from 15 residues. The CDR3: CASSLSGSGNSIQYF.

The rearrangement joins TRBV16 to TRBJ2-7; as DNA is missing, the TRBD1 call by TCRdb cannot be tested. Germline lookup yields CDR1 KGHSY and CDR2 FQNENV. The CDR3 sequence is 15 residues long. CDR3: CASSKGDRYSYEQYF. The whole variable domain, remainder taken from reference TRBV16 and TRBJ2-7, is GEEVAQTPKHLVRGEGQKAKLYCAPIKGHSYVFWYQQVLKNEFKFLISFQNENVFDETGMPKERFSAKCLPNSPCSLEIQATKLEDSAVYFCASSKGDRYSYEQYFGPGTRLTVT.

This chain uses TRBV28 with TRBJ2-2. The CDR3 is 13 amino acids. Germline V gene sequence: CDR1 MDHEN, CDR2 SYDVKM. The chain's CDR3 is CASSFLNTGELFF.

V and J are TRBV20-1 and TRBJ1-5; TCRdb returns TRBD1, unconfirmable since there is no DNA. This CDR3 is 14 amino acids long. Per germline, CDR1 DFQATT and CDR2 SNEGSKA (reference sequence). CDR3 amino acids: CSASTGRLNQPQHF.

The CDR3 loop is CASSLSEGLAGVGTDTQYF. V usage is TRBV7-8 and J usage is TRBJ2-3; TCRdb's D call, TRBD2, is unchecked because there is no DNA. The CDR3 has 19 residues. Germline V gene data show CDR1 as SGHVS and CDR2 as FQNEAQ.

The chain links TRBV29-1 to TRBJ2-3; TCRdb proposes TRBD1, but this gene call is untestable without DNA. Germline CDR1 is SQVTM and CDR2 is ANQGSEA. The CDR3 contains 11 residues. CDR3 sequence: CSAEQEDTQYF.

This chain joins TRBV4-1 and TRBJ2-7. Germline lookup yields CDR1 MGHRA and CDR2 YSYEKL. The CDR3 has 16 amino acids. The CDR3 sequence is CASSQVPVDTAYEQYF.

This chain links TRBV28 with TRBJ2-1. This CDR3 is built from 15 residues. The V gene's germline CDR1 is MDHEN and CDR2 SYDVKM. The CDR3 sequence is CASSLFGERNNEQFF.

V gene TRBV11-2 combines with J gene TRBJ1-2; no DNA is available, so the TRBD1 call from TCRdb remains unchecked. Germline assignment: CDR1 SGHAT and CDR2 FQNNGV. The CDR3 sequence is 13 residues long. The CDR3 here is CASSLGQNYGYTF.

The chain recombines TRBV29-1 with TRBJ1-4. Germline V lookup: CDR1 SQVTM, CDR2 ANQGSEA. The CDR3 is 14 amino acids. The CDR3 loop reads CSVETSTDGEKLFF.

The CDR3 sequence is CASRQTTSGTTLTDTQYF. The chain couples TRBV3-1 to TRBJ2-3; absent DNA, TCRdb's TRBD2 call cannot be checked. Germline V gene sequence: CDR1 LGHDT, CDR2 YNNKEL (reference sequence). This CDR3 contains 18 residues.

The chain recombines TRBV5-5 with TRBJ2-1; TCRdb outputs TRBD1, but without DNA this stays unchecked. This CDR3 spans 15 amino acids. Looked up from germline, CDR1 is SGHKS and CDR2 is YYEKEE (reference sequence). CDR3: CASSAGQGGYNEQFF.

The chain joins TRBV20-1 to TRBJ1-2. The CDR3 runs to 16 residues. Germline V gene sequence: CDR1 DFQATT, CDR2 SNEGSKA (reference sequence). The CDR3 spells CSARDMALGQNYGYTF.

The chain couples TRBV5-5 to TRBJ1-1. The CDR3 is made up of 13 amino acids. Germline assignment: CDR1 SGHKS and CDR2 YYEKEE (reference sequence). The CDR3 loop reads CASSSGQNTEAFF.

V usage is TRBV7-9 and J usage is TRBJ1-2; without DNA, the TCRdb call of TRBD1 cannot be checked. The CDR3 consists of 14 residues. The germline V gene encodes CDR1 SEHNR and CDR2 FQNEAQ (reference sequence). CDR3 protein: CASSFSGSGDGYTF.

The chain links TRBV6-2 or TRBV6-3 to TRBJ2-5; TCRdb's D call, TRBD2, is unchecked because there is no DNA. Germline assignment: CDR1 MNHEY and CDR2 SVGEGT. The CDR3 is 15 amino acids. The CDR3 reads CASSSGLADQETQYF.

The chain links TRBV28 to TRBJ2-3; the TCRdb D gene call, TRBD2, has no DNA to confirm it. This CDR3 comprises 17 residues. The germline gives CDR1 MDHEN, CDR2 SYDVKM. The CDR3 reads CASSLGDSGGTSDTQYF.

This sequence joins TRBV6-2 or TRBV6-3 and TRBJ2-1; the D gene TCRdb calls, TRBD2, cannot be checked with no DNA. Germline lookup yields CDR1 MNHEY and CDR2 SVGEGT. The CDR3 runs 14 residues. This chain's CDR3 is CASSFSGVYNEQFF.

The V and J genes are TRBV28 and TRBJ2-3; TCRdb outputs TRBD1, but without DNA this stays unchecked. The CDR3 totals 17 residues. CDR1 is MDHEN, CDR2 SYDVKM, per germline. This CDR3 reads CASSSLRGQRVTDTQYF.

The chain links TRBV4-3 to TRBJ2-1; no DNA is available, so the TRBD2 call from TCRdb remains unchecked. Germline V gene lookup returns CDR1 LGHNA and CDR2 YSLEER. This CDR3 comprises 17 residues. CDR3 sequence reads: CASSQQVAGGHLNEQFF.

This CDR3 reads CASSQDSVRGGYNEQFF. The gene calls are TRBV4-1 and TRBJ2-1; without DNA, the TCRdb call of TRBD1 cannot be checked. This CDR3 comprises 17 residues. The germline gives CDR1 MGHRA, CDR2 YSYEKL.

The chain combines TRBV19 with TRBJ1-1. The CDR3 sequence is 11 residues long. Germline loops: CDR1 LNHDA, CDR2 SQIVND (reference sequence). CDR3: CASSIWAEAFF.

The chain has TRBV4-1 and TRBJ2-5. The CDR3 consists of 15 residues. Germline CDR1 and CDR2: MGHRA and YSYEKL. CDR3 protein: CASSQVGRSLETQYF.

The V gene is TRBV11-2, the J gene TRBJ2-7; TCRdb reports TRBD2, a call that lacks DNA to check it against. CDR1 and CDR2 (germline): SGHAT, FQNNGV. The CDR3 is made up of 15 amino acids. The CDR3 protein is CASSLGTSGYYEQYF.